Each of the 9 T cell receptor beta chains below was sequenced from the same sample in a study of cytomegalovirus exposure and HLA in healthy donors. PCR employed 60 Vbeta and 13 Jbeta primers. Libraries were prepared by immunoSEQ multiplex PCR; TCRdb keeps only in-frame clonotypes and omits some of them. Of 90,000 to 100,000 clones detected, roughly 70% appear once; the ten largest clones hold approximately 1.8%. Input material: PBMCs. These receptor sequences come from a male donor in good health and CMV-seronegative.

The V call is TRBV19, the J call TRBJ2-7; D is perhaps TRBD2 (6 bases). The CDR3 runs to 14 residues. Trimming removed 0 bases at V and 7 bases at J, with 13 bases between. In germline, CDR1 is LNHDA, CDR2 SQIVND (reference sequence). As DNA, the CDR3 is TGTGCCAGTAGTATAGATTTGCGGGGCAGGGAGCAGTACTTC. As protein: CASSIDLRGREQYF.

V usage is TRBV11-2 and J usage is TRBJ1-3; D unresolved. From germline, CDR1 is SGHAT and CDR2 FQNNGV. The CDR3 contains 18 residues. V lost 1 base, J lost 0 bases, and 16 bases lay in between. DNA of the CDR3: TGTGCCAGCAGCTTAGCGCTACGTGGTTCCCACTCTGGAAACACCATATATTTT. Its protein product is CASSLALRGSHSGNTIYF.

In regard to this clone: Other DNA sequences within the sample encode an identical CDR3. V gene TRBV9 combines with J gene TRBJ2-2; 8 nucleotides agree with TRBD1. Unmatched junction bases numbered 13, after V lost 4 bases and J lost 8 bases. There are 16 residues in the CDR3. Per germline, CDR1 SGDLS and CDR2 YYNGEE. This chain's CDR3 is CASSPRTGLSSGELFF. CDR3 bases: TGTGCCAGCAGCCCGAGGACAGGGCTCTCCTCAGGGGAGCTGTTTTTT.

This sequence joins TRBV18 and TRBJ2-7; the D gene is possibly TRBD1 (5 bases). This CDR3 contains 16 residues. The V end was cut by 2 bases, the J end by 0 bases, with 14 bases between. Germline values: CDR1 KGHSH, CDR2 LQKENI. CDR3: CASSPNRRSPSYEQYF. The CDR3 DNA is TGTGCCAGCTCACCAAACAGGCGGTCTCCCTCCTACGAGCAGTACTTC.

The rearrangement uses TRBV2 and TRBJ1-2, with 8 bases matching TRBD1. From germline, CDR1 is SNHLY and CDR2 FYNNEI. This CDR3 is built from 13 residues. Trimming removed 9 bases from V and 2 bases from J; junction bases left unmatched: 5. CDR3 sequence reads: CARGRDRNYGYTF. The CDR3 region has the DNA TGTGCCAGAGGGCGGGACAGGAACTATGGCTACACCTTC.

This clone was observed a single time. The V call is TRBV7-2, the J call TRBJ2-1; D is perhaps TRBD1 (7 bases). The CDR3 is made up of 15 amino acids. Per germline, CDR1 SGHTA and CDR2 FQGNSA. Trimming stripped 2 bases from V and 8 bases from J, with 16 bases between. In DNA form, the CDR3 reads TGTGCCAGCAGCTTATTGGCAGGGGGAGGTTATGAGCAGTTCTTC. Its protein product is CASSLLAGGGYEQFF.

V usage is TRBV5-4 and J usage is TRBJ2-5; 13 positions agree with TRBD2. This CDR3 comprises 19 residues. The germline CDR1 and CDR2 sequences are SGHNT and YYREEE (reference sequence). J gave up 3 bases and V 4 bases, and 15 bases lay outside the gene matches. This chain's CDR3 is CASSPHSGLAGRGEETQYF. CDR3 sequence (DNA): TGTGCCAGCAGCCCGCACTCGGGACTAGCGGGGAGGGGCGAAGAGACCCAGTACTTC.

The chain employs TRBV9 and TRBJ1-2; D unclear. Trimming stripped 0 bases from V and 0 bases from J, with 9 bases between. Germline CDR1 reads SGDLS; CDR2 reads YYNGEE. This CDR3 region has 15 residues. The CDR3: CASSVVPGSNYGYTF. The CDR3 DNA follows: TGTGCCAGCAGCGTAGTGCCAGGCTCTAACTATGGCTACACCTTC.

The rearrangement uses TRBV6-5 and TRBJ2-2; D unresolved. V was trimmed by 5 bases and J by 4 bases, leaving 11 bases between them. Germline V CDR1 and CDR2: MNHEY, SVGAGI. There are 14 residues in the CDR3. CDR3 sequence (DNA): TGTGCCAGCAGTGCCCTAGAGGCCACCGGGGAGCTGTTTTTT. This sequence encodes CASSALEATGELFF.